This T cell receptor (beta chain) is drawn from a study of vaccination and CD4 T cells after COVID-19. Turning to the study itself: Investigators drew the post-COVID samples a median around 96 days after diagnosis, with a range of 35 to 161.

Treatment described: roughly 11-day PBMC culture with coronavirus spike peptide pools or control peptides (ViraFEST assay). According to the study, CD4+ T cells from the unexposed donor were gathered ahead of the COVID-19 pandemic (2011-2018). Germline CDR1 and CDR2: SGHVS and FQNEAQ. The CDR3 extends over 15 amino acids. V was clipped by 1 base and J by 6 bases, with 13 bases between them. With regard to this clonotype: Its cognate antigen is unknown.

Findings of the study overall: Spike mono-reactivity was the property of 304 of 307 vaccine-specific clones in convalescent patients.

The Oncomine TCR Beta short-read assay sequenced DNA from cultured CD4+ T cells. TCRdb re-analysed the PCR reads in MiXCR, keeping a single row per CDR3 protein. The data contain 8,500 to 9,000 distinct CDR3 sequences, 45% of them singletons. Sample: CD4+ T cells from blood, cultured in vitro. This chain joins TRBV7-8 and TRBJ1-5; no clear D. The receptor was derived from a human donor in good health. CDR3 sequence reads: CASSLGRLGSQPQHF. CDR3 nucleotides: TGTGCCAGCAGCTTAGGCAGGCTTGGGAGTCAGCCCCAGCATTTT. Based on the CDR3 plus reference TRBV7-8 and TRBJ1-5, the full variable domain is GAGVSQSPRYKVAKRGQDVALRCDPISGHVSLFWYQQALGQGPEFLTYFQNEAQLDKSGLPSDRFFAERPEGSVSTLKIQRTQQEDSAVYLCASSLGRLGSQPQHFGDGTRLSIL.